Listed below are T cell receptor beta chains from one sample, sequenced in a study of T cells in Graves' hyperthyroidism and ophthalmopathy. MiXCR, applied by TCRdb to the multiplex PCR reads, yields one record per CDR3 protein. The repertoire holds a few hundred thousand distinct CDR3 sequences, with 14% to 15% as singletons. The sample taken for sequencing was blood. The receptors shown here come from a woman aged 25 to 39 with Graves' hyperthyroidism. Each CDR3 is given with its conserved first and last residue. A D gene is named only where the DNA matches it firmly. Some rows mark clone size as missing; the rest say once, few, many or name a class of expanded clone.

v_gene	abundance	d_gene	j_gene	CDR3aa	CDR3nt
TRBV18	NA	TRBD1	TRBJ2-3	CASSLQGGATDTQYF	TGTGCCAGCTCACTACAGGGGGGAGCCACAGATACGCAGTATTTT
TRBV20-1	many	NA	TRBJ1-1	CSASATFTEAFF	TGCAGTGCCAGCGCCACGTTCACTGAAGCTTTCTTT
TRBV20-1	many	NA	TRBJ2-1	CSARDPGSGRNEQFF	TGCAGTGCTAGAGATCCGGGCTCTGGACGGAATGAGCAGTTCTTC
TRBV3-1	NA	TRBD2	TRBJ2-2	CASSQDQRKGGNPGELFF	TGTGCCAGCAGCCAAGATCAGAGGAAGGGAGGGAACCCCGGGGAGCTGTTTTTT
TRBV28	NA	NA	TRBJ2-6	CASCVRGSGANVLTF	TGTGCCAGCTGCGTTCGGGGCTCTGGGGCCAACGTCCTGACTTTC
TRBV20-1	NA	TRBD2	TRBJ2-5	CSARQRESGETQYF	TGCAGTGCGCGCCAGCGGGAGAGTGGAGAGACCCAGTACTTC
TRBV6-2/TRBV6-3	NA	NA	TRBJ1-5	CASSYVSGSQPQHF	TGTGCCAGCAGTTACGTTTCAGGGAGTCAGCCCCAGCATTTT
TRBV18	NA	NA	TRBJ2-5	CASSPPSLQGRKTQYF	TGTGCCAGCTCACCACCGTCGTTACAGGGACGAAAGACCCAGTACTTC
TRBV5-6	NA	NA	TRBJ2-5	CASGERQVQETQYF	TGTGCCAGCGGTGAGAGACAGGTTCAAGAGACCCAGTACTTC
TRBV27	few	TRBD1	TRBJ1-5	CASSFGTGDQPQHF	TGTGCCAGCAGTTTCGGGACAGGGGACCAGCCCCAGCATTTT
TRBV12-3/TRBV12-4	many	NA	TRBJ2-5	CASSIYPRRRPVETQYF	TGTGCCAGCAGTATCTATCCCCGTAGACGGCCCGTGGAGACCCAGTACTTC
TRBV4-1	NA	NA	TRBJ2-3	CASSSQPAPVADTQYF	TGCGCCAGCAGCTCTCAACCTGCCCCGGTCGCAGATACGCAGTATTTT
TRBV10-3	many	NA	TRBJ1-6	CAISEHQGSSPLHF	TGTGCCATCAGTGAGCACCAGGGCAGTTCACCCCTCCACTTT
TRBV29-1	NA	NA	TRBJ2-7	CSVVYRTSYEQYF	TGCAGCGTTGTGTACCGAACCTCCTACGAGCAGTACTTC
TRBV24-1	NA	TRBD1	TRBJ2-7	CATSDPGTGDEEQYF	TGTGCCACCAGTGATCCCGGGACAGGGGATGAGGAGCAGTACTTC
TRBV3-1	many	NA	TRBJ2-3	CASSQEGRSTDTQYF	TGTGCCAGCAGCCAAGAGGGCAGGAGTACAGATACGCAGTATTTT
TRBV6-5	many	NA	TRBJ2-7	CASSYSIVGTGEQYF	TGTGCCAGCAGTTACTCCATCGTCGGGACCGGCGAGCAGTACTTC
TRBV27	many	NA	TRBJ2-3	CASKPGLSTDTQYF	TGTGCCAGCAAACCCGGGCTAAGCACAGATACGCAGTATTTT
TRBV28	few	NA	TRBJ2-7	CASHTFEQYF	TGTGCCAGCCACACCTTCGAGCAGTACTTC
TRBV28	many	NA	TRBJ2-6	CASSWGVAGANVLTF	TGTGCCAGCAGTTGGGGGGTCGCTGGGGCCAACGTCCTGACTTTC
TRBV7-9	many	TRBD2	TRBJ2-7	CASSLLGLAATYEQYF	TGTGCCAGCAGCCTCCTAGGACTAGCGGCGACCTACGAGCAGTACTTC
TRBV4-1	NA	NA	TRBJ2-5	CASSQWGRETQYF	TGCGCCAGCAGCCAATGGGGGAGGGAGACCCAGTACTTC
TRBV27	many	NA	TRBJ2-1	CASSRSGSSYNEQFF	TGTGCCAGCAGTAGGAGTGGGAGCTCCTACAATGAGCAGTTCTTC
TRBV18	many	NA	TRBJ2-7	CASSGGTGFNEQYF	TGTGCCAGCTCCGGAGGAACGGGATTCAACGAGCAGTACTTC
TRBV3-1	few	NA	TRBJ2-2	CASSPIPDGELFF	TGTGCCAGCAGCCCTATACCCGACGGGGAGCTGTTTTTT
TRBV12-3/TRBV12-4	many	NA	TRBJ2-3	CASSSTSSRDTQYF	TGTGCCAGCAGTTCGACTAGTTCCAGGGATACGCAGTATTTT
TRBV24-1	NA	NA	TRBJ1-1	CATRASGGPNTEAFF	TGTGCCACCAGAGCCTCGGGGGGGCCGAACACTGAAGCTTTCTTT
TRBV28	many	NA	TRBJ2-3	CASSLSGSRDTQYF	TGTGCCAGCAGTTTGAGCGGCAGCCGAGATACGCAGTATTTT
TRBV6-2/TRBV6-3	NA	TRBD1	TRBJ2-5	CASSTGVSETQYF	TGTGCCAGCAGTACAGGGGTATCAGAGACCCAGTACTTC
TRBV11-2	few	NA	TRBJ2-7	CASSSVMESGLPTYEQYF	TGTGCCAGCAGCTCCGTAATGGAAAGCGGTCTACCTACCTACGAGCAGTACTTC
TRBV3-1	NA	NA	TRBJ1-2	CASSQSQNYGYTF	TGTGCCAGCAGCCAATCACAGAACTATGGCTACACCTTC
TRBV28	many	NA	TRBJ2-7	CASTLGQVVYEQYF	TGTGCCAGCACCCTGGGGCAAGTAGTGTACGAGCAGTACTTC
TRBV4-2	few	TRBD2	TRBJ2-3	CASSQGLAGSDTQYF	TGTGCCAGCAGCCAAGGGCTAGCGGGCTCAGATACGCAGTATTTT
TRBV11-3	many	NA	TRBJ2-7	CASSPRAPTVAGPYEQYF	TGTGCCAGCAGCCCACGGGCCCCCACAGTCGCGGGGCCCTACGAGCAGTACTTC
TRBV11-3	many	NA	TRBJ2-3	CASSLQGTDTQYF	TGTGCCAGCAGCTTACAGGGGACAGATACGCAGTATTTT
TRBV27	NA	NA	TRBJ2-5	CASSLKRAMGPETQYF	TGTGCCAGCAGTTTAAAAAGGGCCATGGGCCCGGAGACCCAGTACTTC
TRBV7-2	few	NA	TRBJ1-6	CASSLAAGSGSPLHF	TGTGCCAGCAGCTTAGCCGCGGGTAGCGGTTCACCCCTCCACTTT
TRBV28	many	TRBD1	TRBJ1-5	CASSPGTGSNQPQHF	TGTGCCAGCAGCCCCGGGACAGGTAGCAATCAGCCCCAGCATTTT
TRBV6-1	NA	TRBD1	TRBJ1-5	CASSRGQGGQPQHF	TGTGCCAGCAGTCGGGGACAGGGAGGTCAGCCCCAGCATTTT
TRBV28	many	NA	TRBJ2-7	CASSFGKLRSSYEQYF	TGTGCCAGCAGTTTTGGGAAACTCAGGAGCTCCTACGAGCAGTACTTC
TRBV9	many	NA	TRBJ2-7	CASSVDGSSYEQYF	TGTGCCAGCAGCGTAGACGGGAGCTCCTACGAGCAGTACTTC
TRBV12-3/TRBV12-4	many	TRBD2	TRBJ2-3	CASSPTSGRAWTDTQYF	TGTGCCAGCAGTCCTACCAGCGGGAGGGCCTGGACAGATACGCAGTATTTT
TRBV6-1	many	TRBD1	TRBJ2-7	CASSFTGQGAYEQYF	TGTGCCAGCAGCTTTACGGGACAGGGGGCCTACGAGCAGTACTTC
TRBV6-1	few	NA	TRBJ1-5	CASSETGRHNQPQHF	TGTGCCAGCAGTGAAACAGGGCGCCACAATCAGCCCCAGCATTTT
TRBV3-1	NA	NA	TRBJ2-3	CASSQVGTQYF	TGTGCCAGCAGCCAAGTGGGCACGCAGTATTTT
TRBV6-1	many	NA	TRBJ2-1	CASSRDSTDNEQFF	TGTGCCAGTAGCCGGGACTCAACGGACAATGAGCAGTTCTTC
TRBV10-1	NA	TRBD1	TRBJ2-1	CASSESQGARNEQFF	TGCGCCAGCAGTGAGTCGCAGGGGGCGCGTAATGAGCAGTTCTTC
TRBV20-1	NA	TRBD2	TRBJ2-2	CSARRLAATTGELFF	TGCAGTGCTAGACGACTAGCGGCTACCACCGGGGAGCTGTTTTTT
TRBV4-1	NA	NA	TRBJ2-2	CASSQGEAGELFF	TGCGCCAGCAGCCAAGGGGAGGCCGGGGAGCTGTTTTTT
TRBV10-3	few	TRBD1	TRBJ2-7	CASEAGTAYEQYF	TGTGCCAGCGAAGCCGGGACAGCCTACGAGCAGTACTTC